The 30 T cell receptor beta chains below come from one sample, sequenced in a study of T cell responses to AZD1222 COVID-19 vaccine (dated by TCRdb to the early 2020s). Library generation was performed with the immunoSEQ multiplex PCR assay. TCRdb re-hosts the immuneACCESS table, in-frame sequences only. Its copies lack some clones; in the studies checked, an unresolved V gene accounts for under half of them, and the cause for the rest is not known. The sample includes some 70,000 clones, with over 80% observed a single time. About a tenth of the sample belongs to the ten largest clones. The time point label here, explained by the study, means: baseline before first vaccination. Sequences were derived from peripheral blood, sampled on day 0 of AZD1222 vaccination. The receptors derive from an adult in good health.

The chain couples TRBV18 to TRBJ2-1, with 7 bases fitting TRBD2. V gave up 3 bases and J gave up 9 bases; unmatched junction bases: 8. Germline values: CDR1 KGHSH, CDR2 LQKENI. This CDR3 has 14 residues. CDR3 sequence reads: CASSPISGAGEQFF. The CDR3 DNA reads TGTGCCAGCTCACCGATAAGCGGGGCGGGTGAGCAGTTCTTC.

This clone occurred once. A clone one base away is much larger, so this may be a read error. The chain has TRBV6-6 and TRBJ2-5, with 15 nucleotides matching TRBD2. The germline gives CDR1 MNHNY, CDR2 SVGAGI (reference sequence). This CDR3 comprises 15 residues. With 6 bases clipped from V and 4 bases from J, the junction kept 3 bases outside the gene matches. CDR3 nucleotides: TGTGCCAGCAGATTGGGACTAGCGGGGGGAGAGACCCAGTACTTC. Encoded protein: CASRLGLAGGETQYF.

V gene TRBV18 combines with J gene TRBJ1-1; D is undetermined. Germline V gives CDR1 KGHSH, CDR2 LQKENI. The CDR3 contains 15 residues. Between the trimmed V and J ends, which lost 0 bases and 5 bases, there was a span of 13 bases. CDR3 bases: TGTGCCAGCTCACCACCTCGGACCAGAGGTACTGAAGCTTTCTTT. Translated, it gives CASSPPRTRGTEAFF.

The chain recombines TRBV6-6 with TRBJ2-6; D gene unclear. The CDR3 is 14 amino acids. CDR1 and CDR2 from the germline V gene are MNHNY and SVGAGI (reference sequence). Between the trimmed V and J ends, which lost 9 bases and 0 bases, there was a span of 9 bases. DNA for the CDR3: TGTGCCAGTACGGTGGGCTCTGGGGCCAACGTCCTGACTTTC. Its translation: CASTVGSGANVLTF.

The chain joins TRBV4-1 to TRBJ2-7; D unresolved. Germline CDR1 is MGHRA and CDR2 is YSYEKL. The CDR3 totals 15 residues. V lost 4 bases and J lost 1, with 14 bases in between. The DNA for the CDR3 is TGCGCCAGCAGCCTCCAGGCGGTCGGATCCTACGAGCAGTACTTC. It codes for CASSLQAVGSYEQYF.

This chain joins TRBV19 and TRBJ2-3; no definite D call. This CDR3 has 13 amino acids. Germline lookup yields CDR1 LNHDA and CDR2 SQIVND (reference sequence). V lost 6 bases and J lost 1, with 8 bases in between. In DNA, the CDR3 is TGTGCCAGTAGGACTGCGGGCACAGATACGCAGTATTTT. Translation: CASRTAGTDTQYF.

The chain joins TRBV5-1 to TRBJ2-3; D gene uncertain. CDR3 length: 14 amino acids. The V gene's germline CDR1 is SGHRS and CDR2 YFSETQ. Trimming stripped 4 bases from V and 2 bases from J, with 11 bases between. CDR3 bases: TGCGCCAGCAGCGGACCGGGCTTCACAGATACGCAGTATTTT. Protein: CASSGPGFTDTQYF.

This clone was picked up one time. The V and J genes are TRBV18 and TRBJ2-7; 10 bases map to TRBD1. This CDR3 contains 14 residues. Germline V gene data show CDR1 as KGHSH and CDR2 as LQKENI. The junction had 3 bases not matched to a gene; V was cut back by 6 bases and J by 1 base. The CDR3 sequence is CASSPGQGSYEQYF. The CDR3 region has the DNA TGTGCCAGCTCCCCGGGACAGGGGTCCTACGAGCAGTACTTC.

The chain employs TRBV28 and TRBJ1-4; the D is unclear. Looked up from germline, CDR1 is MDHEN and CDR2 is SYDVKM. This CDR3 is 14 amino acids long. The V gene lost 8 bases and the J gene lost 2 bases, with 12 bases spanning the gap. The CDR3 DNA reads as TGTGCCAGCCTTCAGCCAACGACTAATGAAAAACTGTTTTTT. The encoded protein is CASLQPTTNEKLFF.

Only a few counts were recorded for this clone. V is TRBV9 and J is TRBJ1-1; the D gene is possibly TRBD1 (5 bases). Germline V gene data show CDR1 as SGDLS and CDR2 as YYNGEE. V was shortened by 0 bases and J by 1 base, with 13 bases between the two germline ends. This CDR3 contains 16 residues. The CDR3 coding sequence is TGTGCCAGCAGCGTAGTAGGGCCAGGGACGAACACTGAAGCTTTCTTT. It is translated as CASSVVGPGTNTEAFF.

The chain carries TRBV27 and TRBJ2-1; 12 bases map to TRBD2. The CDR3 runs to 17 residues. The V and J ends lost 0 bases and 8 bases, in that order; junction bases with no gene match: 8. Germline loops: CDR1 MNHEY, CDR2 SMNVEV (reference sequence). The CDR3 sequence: CASSLSSSGGASHEQFF. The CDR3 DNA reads TGTGCCAGCAGTTTATCGTCTAGCGGGGGGGCCTCCCATGAGCAGTTCTTC.

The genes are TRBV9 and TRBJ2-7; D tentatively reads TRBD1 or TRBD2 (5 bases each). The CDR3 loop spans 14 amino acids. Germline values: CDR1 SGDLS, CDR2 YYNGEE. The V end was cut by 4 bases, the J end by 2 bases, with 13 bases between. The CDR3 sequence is CASSPRDEPYEQYF. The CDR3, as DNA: TGTGCCAGCAGCCCCCGGGACGAACCCTACGAGCAGTACTTC. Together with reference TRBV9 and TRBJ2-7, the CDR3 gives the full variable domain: DSGVTQTPKHLITATGQRVTLRCSPRSGDLSVYWYQQSLDQGLQFLIQYYNGEERAKGNILERFSAQQFPDLHSELNLSSLELGDSALYFCASSPRDEPYEQYFGPGTRLTVT.

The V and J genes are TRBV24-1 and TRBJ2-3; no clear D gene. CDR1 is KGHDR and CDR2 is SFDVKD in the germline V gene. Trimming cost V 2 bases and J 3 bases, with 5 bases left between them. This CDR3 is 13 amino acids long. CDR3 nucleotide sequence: TGTGCCACCAGTGATTCCCTGACAGATACGCAGTATTTT. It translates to CATSDSLTDTQYF.

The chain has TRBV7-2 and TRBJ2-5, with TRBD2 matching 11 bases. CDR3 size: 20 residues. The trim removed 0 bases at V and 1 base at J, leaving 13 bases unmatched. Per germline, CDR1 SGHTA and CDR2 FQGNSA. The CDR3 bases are TGTGCCAGCAGCTTAGCCCCGACCCTGTCTAGCGGGGGGACCCAAGAGACCCAGTACTTC. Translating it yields CASSLAPTLSSGGTQETQYF.

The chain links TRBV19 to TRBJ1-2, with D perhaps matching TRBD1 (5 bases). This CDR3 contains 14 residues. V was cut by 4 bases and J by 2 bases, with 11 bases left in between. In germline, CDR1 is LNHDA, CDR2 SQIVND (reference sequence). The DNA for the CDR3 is TGTGCCAGTAGTAGCCCGGGACTCAACTATGGCTACACCTTC. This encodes CASSSPGLNYGYTF.

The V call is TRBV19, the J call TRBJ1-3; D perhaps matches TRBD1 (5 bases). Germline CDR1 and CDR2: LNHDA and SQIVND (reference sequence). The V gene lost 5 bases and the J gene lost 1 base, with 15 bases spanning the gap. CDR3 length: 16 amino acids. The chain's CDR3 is CASSRPQGLSGNTIYF. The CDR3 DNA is TGTGCCAGTAGTCGTCCTCAGGGTTTGTCTGGAAACACCATATATTTT.

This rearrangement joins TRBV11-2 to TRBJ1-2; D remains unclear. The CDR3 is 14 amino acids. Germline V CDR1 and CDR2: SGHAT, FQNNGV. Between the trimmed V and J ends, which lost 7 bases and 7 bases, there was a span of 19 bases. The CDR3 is CASNPAVTWGGYTF. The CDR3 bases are TGTGCCAGCAACCCGGCAGTAACCTGGGGTGGCTACACCTTC.

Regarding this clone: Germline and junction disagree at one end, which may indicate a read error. DNA for the CDR3: TGTGCCAGCAGTCAGCCGGGACTAGATTTCTTC. Protein: CASSQPGLDFF. V usage is TRBV27 and J usage is TRBJ2-7; the match to TRBD2 covers 8 bases. Germline CDR1 is MNHEY and CDR2 is SMNVEV (reference sequence). This CDR3 comprises 11 residues.

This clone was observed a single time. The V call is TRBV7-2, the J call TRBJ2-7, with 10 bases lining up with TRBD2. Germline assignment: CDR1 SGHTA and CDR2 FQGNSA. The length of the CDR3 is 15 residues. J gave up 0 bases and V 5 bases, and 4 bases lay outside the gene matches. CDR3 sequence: CASSRSGGSSYEQYF. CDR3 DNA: TGTGCCAGCAGCCGTAGCGGGGGGAGCTCCTACGAGCAGTACTTC.

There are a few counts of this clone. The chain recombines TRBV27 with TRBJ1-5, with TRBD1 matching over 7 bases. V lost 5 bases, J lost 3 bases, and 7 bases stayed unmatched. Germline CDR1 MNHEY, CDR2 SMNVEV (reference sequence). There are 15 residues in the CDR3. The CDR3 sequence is CASSLYRGDNQPQHF. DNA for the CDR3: TGTGCCAGCAGTCTATACAGGGGAGACAATCAGCCCCAGCATTTT.

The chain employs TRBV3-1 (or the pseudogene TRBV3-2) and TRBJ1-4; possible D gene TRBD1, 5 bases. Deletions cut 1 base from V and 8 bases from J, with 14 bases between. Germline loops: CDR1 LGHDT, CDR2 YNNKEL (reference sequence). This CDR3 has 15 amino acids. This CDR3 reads CASSQVGQGGEKLFF. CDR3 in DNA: TGTGCCAGCAGCCAAGTGGGGCAGGGTGGGGAAAAACTGTTTTTT.

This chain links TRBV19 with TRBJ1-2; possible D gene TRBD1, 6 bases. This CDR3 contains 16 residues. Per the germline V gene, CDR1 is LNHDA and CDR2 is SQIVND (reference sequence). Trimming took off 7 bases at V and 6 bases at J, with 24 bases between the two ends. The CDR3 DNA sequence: TGTGCCAGTACCCCGAAGTTAGGGGGTTTAATTCATGGCTACACCTTC. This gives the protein CASTPKLGGLIHGYTF.

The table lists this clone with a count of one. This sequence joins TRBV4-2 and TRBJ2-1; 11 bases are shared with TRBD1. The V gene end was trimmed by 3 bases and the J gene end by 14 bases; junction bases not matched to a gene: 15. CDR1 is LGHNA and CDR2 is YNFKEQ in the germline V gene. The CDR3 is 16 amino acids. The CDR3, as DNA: TGTGCCAGCAGCCAGTCCCTCCAGGGACAGGGGGAGGGTAAGTTCTTC. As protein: CASSQSLQGQGEGKFF.

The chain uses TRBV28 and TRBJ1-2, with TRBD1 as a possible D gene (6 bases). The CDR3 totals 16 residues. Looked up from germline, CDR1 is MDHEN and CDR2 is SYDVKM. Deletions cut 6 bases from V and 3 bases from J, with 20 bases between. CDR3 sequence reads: CASRIGGVSPYYGYTF. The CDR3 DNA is TGTGCCAGCAGAATAGGGGGGGTGTCCCCCTACTATGGCTACACCTTC.

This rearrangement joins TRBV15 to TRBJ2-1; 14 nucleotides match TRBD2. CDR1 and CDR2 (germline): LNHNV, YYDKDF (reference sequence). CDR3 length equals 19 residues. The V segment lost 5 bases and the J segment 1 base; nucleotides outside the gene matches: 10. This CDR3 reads CATSRRSWTSGGSYNEQFF. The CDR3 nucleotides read TGTGCCACCAGCCGTAGGTCCTGGACTAGCGGGGGGTCCTACAATGAGCAGTTCTTC.

CDR3 in DNA: TGTGCCTGGAGTGTACGACGGTCTCAGCCCCAGCATTTT. Translation gives CAWSVRRSQPQHF. This rearrangement joins TRBV30 to TRBJ1-5, with D unclear. CDR3 length: 13 amino acids. Germline V gene sequence: CDR1 GTSNPN, CDR2 SVGIG (reference sequence). The ends were cut back, 0 bases at V and 6 bases at J, with 9 bases in the middle. Variable domain in full (rest from reference TRBV30 and TRBJ1-5): SQTIHQWPATLVQPVGSPLSLECTVEGTSNPNLYWYRQAAGRGLQLLFYSVGIGQISSEVPQNLSASRPQDRQFILSSKKLLLSDSGFYLCAWSVRRSQPQHFGDGTRLSIL.

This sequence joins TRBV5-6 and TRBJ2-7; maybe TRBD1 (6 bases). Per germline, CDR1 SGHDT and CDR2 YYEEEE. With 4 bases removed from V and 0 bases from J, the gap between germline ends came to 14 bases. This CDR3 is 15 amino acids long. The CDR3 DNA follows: TGTGCCAGCAGCCCAACAGGGAAAAGCTCCTACGAGCAGTACTTC. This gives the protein CASSPTGKSSYEQYF.

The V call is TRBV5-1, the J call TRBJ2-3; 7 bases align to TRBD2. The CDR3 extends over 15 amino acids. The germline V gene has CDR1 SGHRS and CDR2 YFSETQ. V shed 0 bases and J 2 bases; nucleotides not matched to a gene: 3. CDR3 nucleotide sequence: TGCGCCAGCAGCTTGGTGGGACTAAACACAGATACGCAGTATTTT. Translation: CASSLVGLNTDTQYF.

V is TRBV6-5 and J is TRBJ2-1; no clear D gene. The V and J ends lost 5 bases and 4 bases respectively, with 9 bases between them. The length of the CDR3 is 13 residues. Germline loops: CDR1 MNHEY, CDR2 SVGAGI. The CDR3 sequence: CASSPRLYNEQFF. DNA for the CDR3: TGTGCCAGCAGTCCCCGACTTTACAATGAGCAGTTCTTC.

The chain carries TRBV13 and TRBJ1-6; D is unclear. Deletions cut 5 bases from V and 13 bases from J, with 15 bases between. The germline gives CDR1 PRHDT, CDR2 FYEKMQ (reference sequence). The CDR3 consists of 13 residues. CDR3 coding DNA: TGTGCCAGCAGCCCCCGGAAGTTGGACCCCCTCCACTTT. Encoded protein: CASSPRKLDPLHF.